The present TCR beta chain was sequenced within a study of OX40 agonist ivuxolimab in advanced cancers. In germline, CDR1 is SNHLY, CDR2 FYNNEI. The CDR3 spans 21 residues. Trimming shortened V by 1 base and J by 2 bases, and 26 bases separated the two germline ends. Method: immunoSEQ multiplex PCR; TCRdb's copy keeps in-frame clones and lacks some. The sample carries about 50,000 clones, over 85% recorded once. In the case of this clone: Its cognate antigen is unknown.

Study-wide results and caveats: On average, CD8+ T cells had more expanded clones than CD4+.

The sequence was collected from an adult with an advanced solid tumor such as melanoma, head and neck, liver or kidney cancer. The chain joins TRBV2 to TRBJ2-2; D might be TRBD1 or TRBD2, each matching 5 bases. The sequences come from CD4+ or CD8+ T cells sorted from blood, collected in a trial of the OX40 agonist ivuxolimab. CDR3 sequence reads: CASSEVVVPGPYTVNTGELFF. The CDR3 DNA follows: TGTGCCAGCAGTGAAGTAGTAGTACCGGGACCCTATACGGTTAACACCGGGGAGCTGTTTTTT.